One and the same sample provided the 18 T cell receptor beta chains below, sequenced in a study of CD8+CD57+ T cells in acquired aplastic anemia. CDR3 and TCR beta VDJ profiling relied on genomic DNA as the template. In TCRdb, the reads were re-called with MiXCR into one record per CDR3 protein. The profile covers about 180,000 distinct CDR3 sequences, with 35% to 50% appearing a single time and under 3% taken by the ten largest. Sequencing was done on a sample of sorted CD4+, CD8+, or CD8+CD57+ T cells (not recorded which) from PBMCs. Every receptor here comes from a human donor in good health.

This clonotype came up a few times. The chain recombines TRBV11-2 with TRBJ1-5, with D possibly being TRBD1 (5 bases). This CDR3 is built from 15 residues. CDR1 SGHAT and CDR2 FQNNGV come from the germline V gene. V was shortened by 0 bases and J by 2 bases, with 8 bases between the two germline ends. The CDR3 here is CASSLDRAGNQPQHF. The CDR3 DNA follows: TGTGCCAGCAGCTTAGACAGGGCTGGCAATCAGCCCCAGCATTTT.

This chain joins TRBV29-1 and TRBJ1-1; D remains unclear. This CDR3 has 11 amino acids. V was trimmed by 6 bases and J by 6 bases, leaving 11 bases between them. The germline CDR1 and CDR2 sequences are SQVTM and ANQGSEA. The CDR3 DNA follows: TGCAGCGTAGTGCCTCGATCTGAAGCTTTCTTT. Protein: CSVVPRSEAFF.

The sample holds a few counts of this clonotype. V gene TRBV6-1 combines with J gene TRBJ2-1, with D unresolved. Per the germline V gene, CDR1 is MNHNS and CDR2 is SASEGT. V was shortened by 6 bases and J by 0 bases, with 18 bases between the two germline ends. The CDR3 is made up of 17 amino acids. The CDR3 DNA follows: TGTGCCAGCAGACCCCTTGGGGTAACAAACTCCTACAATGAGCAGTTCTTC. Translating gives CASRPLGVTNSYNEQFF.

Remarks on this clonotype: This may come from a read error, since a much larger clone is one base off. This chain joins TRBV10-3 and TRBJ1-2, with 7 bases identical to TRBD1. The V segment lost 4 bases and the J segment 1 base; nucleotides outside the gene matches: 6. The CDR3 spans 15 residues. CDR1 and CDR2 from the germline V gene are ENHRY and SYGVKD. The CDR3: CAISVRDRSNYGYTF. The CDR3 DNA reads as TGTGCCATCAGTGTGCGGGACAGAAGTAACTATGGCTACACCTTC.

The CDR3 DNA reads as TGTGCCACCAGTGACCGACAGAACACCGGGGAGCTGTTTTTT. Its protein is CATSDRQNTGELFF. V gene TRBV24-1 combines with J gene TRBJ2-2; no definite D call. This CDR3 contains 14 residues. Trimming left V 4 bases short and J 1 base short, with 6 bases between. From germline, CDR1 is KGHDR and CDR2 SFDVKD.

This clonotype was recorded at least ten times. The V call is TRBV16, the J call TRBJ2-5; TRBD2 agrees at 14 bases. The length of the CDR3 is 19 residues. Germline CDR1 is KGHSY and CDR2 is FQNENV. V was clipped by 0 bases and J by 3 bases; unmatched bases: 9. The CDR3 DNA follows: TGTGCCAGCAGCCAATCTCCGCGACTAGCGGGAGGGGGCAAAGAGACCCAGTACTTC. Its protein is CASSQSPRLAGGGKETQYF.

The chain couples TRBV24-1 to TRBJ1-1; a possible D gene is TRBD1 (5 bases). Germline CDR1 is KGHDR and CDR2 is SFDVKD. Trimming took 4 bases from V and 4 from J, leaving 12 bases between them. There are 14 residues in the CDR3. The CDR3 coding sequence is TGTGCCACCAGTGACGGGGCGCTCGGCACTGAAGCTTTCTTT. The encoded protein is CATSDGALGTEAFF.

Regarding this clonotype: This may stem from a read error, because a much larger clone lies one nucleotide away. This chain connects TRBV6-2 or TRBV6-3 to TRBJ2-7; D is uncertain. The CDR3 runs to 14 residues. Trimming took 2 bases from V and 6 from J, leaving 14 bases between them. The V gene's germline CDR1 is MNHEY and CDR2 SVGEGT. The CDR3 reads CASSYNRRSCEQYF. The CDR3 DNA reads TGTGCCAGCAGTTACAACCGTAGGAGCTGCGAGCAGTACTTC.

The rearrangement joins TRBV7-9 to TRBJ2-7; no clear D. V was clipped by 6 bases and J by 7 bases, with 10 bases between them. Germline lookup yields CDR1 SEHNR and CDR2 FQNEAQ (reference sequence). The length of the CDR3 is 11 residues. The CDR3 loop is CASSLSLEQYF. The CDR3, as DNA: TGTGCCAGCAGTTTGAGTTTGGAGCAGTACTTC.

The chain combines TRBV12-3 or TRBV12-4 with TRBJ1-1, with D perhaps matching TRBD1 (5 bases). Trimming removed 6 bases at V and 7 bases at J, with 9 bases between. This CDR3 spans 11 amino acids. CDR3 sequence (DNA): TGTGCCAGCAGCCGGACATTTGAAGCTTTCTTT. It specifies CASSRTFEAFF.

Of note for this clonotype: The conserved phenylalanine or tryptophan is not found at the CDR3 terminus, so this likely reflects a read error. V usage is TRBV15 and J usage is TRBJ1-1, with D possibly matching TRBD1 (6 bases). The CDR3 extends over 13 amino acids. Germline loops: CDR1 LNHNV, CDR2 YYDKDF (reference sequence). The CDR3 sequence: CATSRAGGTGAFS. The CDR3 bases are TGTGCCACCAGCAGAGCGGGGGGCACTGGAGCTTTCTCT.

V usage is TRBV4-1 and J usage is TRBJ1-1; D might be TRBD1 (5 bases). V was trimmed by 1 base and J by 5 bases, leaving 14 bases between them. Per germline, CDR1 MGHRA and CDR2 YSYEKL. This CDR3 has 15 residues. CDR3 sequence (DNA): TGCGCCAGCAGCCAAGCGTACCAGGGTGGTACTGAAGCTTTCTTT. Translated, it gives CASSQAYQGGTEAFF.

At least ten counts were recorded for this clonotype. This chain links TRBV4-2 with TRBJ2-7, with 12 bases matching TRBD2. V shed 4 bases and J 4 bases; nucleotides not matched to a gene: 8. This CDR3 comprises 16 residues. Germline assignment: CDR1 LGHNA and CDR2 YNFKEQ. The CDR3 nucleotides are TGTGCCAGCAGCCCGCCTGGACTAGCGGGATCGTACGAGCAGTACTTC. Residues: CASSPPGLAGSYEQYF.

This clonotype was recorded many times. The chain couples TRBV6-1 to TRBJ1-5, with D tentatively TRBD1 (6 bases). V lost 7 bases and J 3 bases, leaving 13 bases between the germline ends. Germline CDR1 and CDR2: MNHNS and SASEGT. This CDR3 contains 14 residues. The CDR3 region is CASTADSSNQPQHF. The CDR3, as DNA: TGTGCCAGCACCGCGGACAGTTCCAATCAGCCCCAGCATTTT.

The chain uses TRBV24-1 and TRBJ2-7, with TRBD2 matching over 8 bases. Germline loops: CDR1 KGHDR, CDR2 SFDVKD. Trimming took 6 bases from V and 4 from J; bases not matched to a gene: 7. The CDR3 has 14 residues. The CDR3 DNA sequence: TGTGCCACCAGTCTCAGCGGGAGTGGTTACGAGCAGTACTTC. It codes for CATSLSGSGYEQYF.

This chain links TRBV5-6 with TRBJ1-1; no definite D call. Germline-derived CDR1 and CDR2 are SGHDT and YYEEEE. The V and J ends lost 3 bases and 3 bases respectively, with 3 bases between them. The CDR3 runs 11 residues. Here the CDR3 DNA reads TGTGCCAGCAGCTCGGACACTGAAGCTTTCTTT. Protein product: CASSSDTEAFF. Supplemented by reference TRBV5-6 and TRBJ1-1, the full variable domain reads DAGVTQSPTHLIKTRGQQVTLRCSPKSGHDTVSWYQQALGQGPQFIFQYYEEEERQRGNFPDRFSGHQFPNYSSELNVNALLLGDSALYLCASSSDTEAFFGQGTRLTVV.

CDR3 loop: CASSESGGPARYNTEAFF. The CDR3 DNA follows: TGTGCCAGCAGTGAATCTGGGGGGCCGGCTCGATATAACACTGAAGCTTTCTTT. The J gene is TRBJ1-1, the V gene TRBV25-1, with a weak D call TRBD1 (6 bases). The CDR3 is 18 amino acids. CDR1 and CDR2 (germline): MGHDK, SYGVNS. Trimming took off 1 base at V and 2 bases at J, with 20 bases between the two ends.

For this clonotype: The missing conserved phenylalanine or tryptophan at the end of this CDR3 makes a read error likely. This rearrangement joins TRBV5-1 to TRBJ2-5; 12 nucleotides align to TRBD2. Germline lookup yields CDR1 SGHRS and CDR2 YFSETQ. The ends lost 4 bases at V and 1 base at J; junction bases unmatched: 5. This CDR3 has 16 residues. CDR3 sequence reads: CASSPGLAGIQETQYL. CDR3 nucleotide sequence: TGCGCCAGCAGCCCGGGACTAGCGGGTATCCAAGAGACCCAGTACCTC.